This entry concerns a single T cell receptor (beta chain). This receptor's antigen is unknown. Per-nucleotide qualities are absent, and no much larger clonotype sits a single base away. This entry belongs to a study of blood T cells in healthy people across ages (dated by TCRdb to the mid-2010s). As for the study more broadly: In model experiments, template switching captured roughly one uniquely barcoded TCR beta cDNA molecule for every two T cells. The donors were split into four age groups: young (average around 15 years), middle-aged (39), aged (more than 60) and long-lived (more than 80). Age-related changes in TCR beta repertoire diversity were measured in the study by deep sequencing normalized with unique cDNA molecular identifiers. To avoid experimental bias, donors of different ages were distributed randomly across sequencing lanes. The study analyzed two additional independent replicas of 1 million unique cDNA reads from the same blood draw for two donors, one aged 18 to 29 and one aged 80 or older.

The investigation overall reported the following: Observed TCR beta diversity correlated strongly with the percentage of naive T cells measured by flow cytometry. Bulk unsorted PBMC profiling prevented conclusive comparison of naive and antigen-experienced compartments. Compared with the aged group, the long-lived group had more naive CD4+ T cells, fewer expanded clones and increased TCR diversity, a pattern suggesting age selection. Because donor CMV infection status was unknown, age-related changes in expanded clonotypes were potentially confounded. Estimates of total diversity based on one million sequenced T cells were considered lower bounds and underestimates. Observed TCR beta diversity per million T cells fell roughly linearly with age, and a significant reduction was already apparent by age roughly 41.

Libraries were made using 5' RACE. The sequencing machine was an Illumina HiSeq 2500. A second PCR of roughly 7 to 12 cycles was run with a J-beta primer mix and a sample-barcoded 5' primer. A template-switch 5' adaptor carrying 12 random nucleotides introduced a unique molecular identifier onto each TCR beta cDNA molecule. At least 2.5 million CDR3-containing paired-end reads were obtained from each sample. First-strand cDNA was synthesized from all RNA with the Mint cDNA synthesis kit, primed by a TRBC-specific oligonucleotide. After uracil-DNA glycosylase treatment, a first 18-cycle PCR used universal primers M1SS and BC2_uni_R on all cDNA. The authors processed their data as follows. Each sample was normalized by randomly selecting 1 million high-quality reads, each carrying a distinct molecular identifier. Instead of being binned into consensus sequences, reads that shared molecular identifiers were thrown out. MiTCR, run with a Q25 quality threshold and the strictest error-elimination algorithm, handled CDR3 identification, clonotype clustering and error correction. A nonparametric unseen species model with Euler transformation was used to estimate lower-bound total TCR beta diversity. TCRdb redid the processing of the public reads, applying fastp at Q25 and MiXCR, and retained in-frame beta chains. Each entry merges the rows of one CDR3 protein and shows their most common DNA and genes. TCRdb assigned the V and J calls; the authors' analysis was not used. The sample has about 1.5 million distinct CDR3 sequences on record, roughly 40% of them singletons. The leading ten clones occupy roughly 7.9% of the sample.

The germline V gene (reference sequence) sets CDR1 to LNHNV and CDR2 to YYDKDF. Here V drops 5 bases and J drops 1 base, and the junction holds 5 bases not matched to any gene. Including cysteine and phenylalanine, the CDR3 has 14 amino acids. Left in the record is the CDR3 DNA by itself, 42 bases read in frame from the first base. Donors were around 37 systemically healthy Caucasian individuals from Russia aged roughly 6 to 90 years. About 9.6 milliliters of peripheral blood were collected from each donor into EDTA-treated Vacutainer tubes. Ficoll-Paque density-gradient centrifugation was used to isolate PBMCs, with at least 6.5 million obtained per sample. Trizol reagent was used to extract total RNA from the PBMCs, yielding at least 6 micrograms per sample. Naive CD45RAhigh/CD27high T cell percentages were measured by flow cytometry on a PBMC aliquot from every donor.

The V and J genes are TRBV15 and TRBJ2-7; 7 bases in the middle match TRBD1. The receptor comes from a woman aged 18-30 years in good health. The sequencing input was blood. The sequenced DNA is TGTGCCACCAGCGGCGTACAGGGGTCCTACGAGCAGTACTTC. Its coded protein is CATSGVQGSYEQYF.